The 14 T cell receptor beta chains below come from one sample, sequenced in a study of blood T cell repertoires in COVID-19. Clones were read by immunoSEQ multiplex PCR, and TCRdb kept only the in-frame ones, dropping some. The table has about 180,000 clones, 78% seen once. The sequenced sample consisted of PBMCs or T cells enriched from blood (not recorded which). These receptors were taken from a woman aged 45-65 years who had recovered from COVID-19.

This sequence joins TRBV3-1 (or the pseudogene TRBV3-2) and TRBJ1-1; D remains ambiguous. This CDR3 has 13 amino acids. Trimming removed 0 bases at V and 11 bases at J, with 13 bases between. The germline gives CDR1 LGHDT, CDR2 YNNKEL (reference sequence). In nucleotides, the CDR3 is TGTGCCAGCAGCCAAGAGGGTGTCGGGAGGGCTTTCTTT. It translates to CASSQEGVGRAFF.

V and J are TRBV6-5 and TRBJ2-5; maybe TRBD1 (6 bases). CDR3 length: 14 amino acids. The ends were cut back, 6 bases at V and 2 bases at J, with 13 bases in the middle. Germline CDR1 MNHEY, CDR2 SVGAGI. DNA for the CDR3: TGTGCCAGCAGGAGGACAGTACTACAAGAGACCCAGTACTTC. The encoded protein is CASRRTVLQETQYF.

This chain links TRBV7-3 with TRBJ2-3; 10 bases map to TRBD2. V was clipped by 5 bases and J by 2 bases; unmatched bases: 4. The CDR3 is made up of 15 amino acids. Looked up from germline, CDR1 is SGHTA and CDR2 is FQGTGA. CDR3 loop: CASSKGLAFTDTQYF. CDR3 DNA: TGTGCCAGCAGCAAGGGACTAGCGTTCACAGATACGCAGTATTTT.

The chain has TRBV27 and TRBJ2-1, with 14 positions matching TRBD2. The J segment lost 7 bases and the V segment lost 6 bases, leaving 2 bases of the junction unmatched. There are 14 residues in the CDR3. Per the germline V gene, CDR1 is MNHEY and CDR2 is SMNVEV (reference sequence). The CDR3 loop reads CASSGLAGGNEQFF. The CDR3 nucleotides read TGTGCCAGCAGCGGACTAGCGGGAGGTAATGAGCAGTTCTTC.

The chain couples TRBV4-2 to TRBJ2-7; 7 bases map to TRBD2. CDR3 length equals 16 residues. V lost 2 bases, J lost 5 bases, and 12 bases stayed unmatched. The V gene's germline CDR1 is LGHNA and CDR2 YNFKEQ. The CDR3 DNA reads TGTGCCAGCAGCCAAAGGCTAGCAGGAAGCGGGAACGAGCAGTACTTC. It encodes CASSQRLAGSGNEQYF.

The chain recombines TRBV9 with TRBJ1-1; D is unclear. Germline V gives CDR1 SGDLS, CDR2 YYNGEE. The V gene lost 0 bases and the J gene lost 1 base, with 7 bases spanning the gap. This CDR3 has 14 residues. The CDR3 here is CASSVDGGNTEAFF. The CDR3 bases are TGTGCCAGCAGCGTAGATGGCGGGAACACTGAAGCTTTCTTT.

A single count supports this clone. The V gene is TRBV7-9, the J gene TRBJ1-2; D is undetermined. The CDR3 length is 14 residues. The V and J ends lost 0 bases and 2 bases respectively, with 7 bases between them. Germline V gene data show CDR1 as SEHNR and CDR2 as FQNEAQ (reference sequence). The CDR3 nucleotides are TGTGCCAGCAGCTTAGCGGAGGAGAACTATGGCTACACCTTC. Amino acid sequence: CASSLAEENYGYTF.

The chain recombines TRBV10-3 with TRBJ2-7, with TRBD2 identical over 7 bases. Germline V CDR1 and CDR2: ENHRY, SYGVKD. Germline trimming cut 7 bases from V and 0 bases from J; bases unmatched to any gene: 3. CDR3 length: 13 residues. The CDR3 nucleotides are TGTGCCATCACCCGGGAGGACTCCTACGAGCAGTACTTC. As protein: CAITREDSYEQYF.

The rearrangement uses TRBV2 and TRBJ2-5; weak D call: TRBD2 (5 bases). This CDR3 has 14 residues. V lost 6 bases to trimming and J lost 0 bases, with 11 bases between them. Germline CDR1 SNHLY, CDR2 FYNNEI. As DNA, the CDR3 is TGTGCCAGCAGGGAGGAACGGCACCAAGAGACCCAGTACTTC. It is translated as CASREERHQETQYF.

The V and J genes are TRBV6-5 and TRBJ1-3; D call uncertain. Deletions cut 5 bases from V and 0 bases from J, with 11 bases between. Germline CDR1 is MNHEY and CDR2 is SVGAGI. CDR3 length equals 15 residues. CDR3 DNA: TGTGCCAGCAGTCCTCAGTGGAGCTCTGGAAACACCATATATTTT. This encodes CASSPQWSSGNTIYF.

The V call is TRBV14, the J call TRBJ2-5; 14 nucleotides match TRBD2. Germline V CDR1 and CDR2: SGHDN, FVKESK. The V and J ends lost 2 bases and 1 base, in that order; junction bases with no gene match: 3. CDR3 size: 17 residues. The CDR3 nucleotides read TGTGCCAGCAGCCAAATGACTAGCGGGAGGGTCCAAGAGACCCAGTACTTC. This gives the protein CASSQMTSGRVQETQYF.

The gene calls are TRBV2 and TRBJ2-1, with unresolved D. Deletions cut 0 bases from V and 3 bases from J, with 18 bases between. The length of the CDR3 is 18 residues. CDR1 SNHLY and CDR2 FYNNEI come from the germline V gene. The CDR3 bases are TGTGCCAGCAGTGAAGCGCGTCTTCTGTCACCTTACTACAATGAGCAGTTCTTC. Translated, it gives CASSEARLLSPYYNEQFF.

The chain carries TRBV27 and TRBJ1-5; maybe TRBD1 (6 bases). V shed 5 bases and J shed 4 bases, with 18 bases lying between them. Germline CDR1 is MNHEY and CDR2 is SMNVEV (reference sequence). This CDR3 is 16 amino acids long. The CDR3 DNA follows: TGTGCCAGCAGTGATACTCAGGGGAGGGGAAATCAGCCCCAGCATTTT. As protein: CASSDTQGRGNQPQHF.

The chain uses TRBV7-2 and TRBJ1-5, with D maybe TRBD1 (6 bases). In germline, CDR1 is SGHTA, CDR2 FQGNSA. Trimming cost V 1 base and J 5 bases, with 12 bases left between them. The CDR3 extends over 15 amino acids. The CDR3 DNA reads as TGTGCCAGCAGCTTAGTGGGGGGGGCTGATCAGCCCCAGCATTTT. It specifies CASSLVGGADQPQHF.